Listed below are T cell receptor beta chains from one sample, sequenced in a study of control samples from healthy donors and cancer patients. Measured with immunoSEQ multiplex PCR; TCRdb has only the in-frame clones, and not every one. The data contain 120,000 to 150,000 clones, 89% of them singletons. The sample consisted of blood. These receptors were taken from a man in his thirties or forties in good health. Both conserved end residues are part of each CDR3. The D gene is left open where the match is weak. For some rows the clone size is stated as once, few or many, or as a class when expanded; others skip it.

j_gene	abundance	v_gene	d_gene	CDR3nt	CDR3aa
TRBJ2-7	once	TRBV5-6	.	TGTGCCAGCACCCCAGACGGAGTCTACGAGCAGTACTTC	CASTPDGVYEQYF
TRBJ2-1	.	TRBV5-1	TRBD1	TGCGCCAGCAGCCCCCCGACAGGGGTTGAGCAGTTCTTC	CASSPPTGVEQFF
TRBJ2-7	once	TRBV18	.	TGTGCCAGCTCACAAATAAACTACGAGCAGTACTTC	CASSQINYEQYF
TRBJ2-5	.	TRBV3-1/TRBV3-2	.	TGTGCCAGCAGCCAGGACAGTCAAGAGACCCAGTACTTC	CASSQDSQETQYF
TRBJ1-1	.	TRBV7-2	.	TGTGCCAGCACCCCGGGCAGGGGAAGGACTGAAGCTTTCTTT	CASTPGRGRTEAFF
TRBJ1-1	.	TRBV24-1	TRBD1	TGTGCCACCAGCGGGACAGTGAACACTGAAGCTTTCTTT	CATSGTVNTEAFF
TRBJ2-1	.	TRBV6-2/TRBV6-3	.	TGTGCCAGCAGTTACGGTCCTATTCTCGACAATGAGCAGTTCTTC	CASSYGPILDNEQFF
TRBJ2-3	.	TRBV11-2	.	TGTGCCAGCAGCTTATTTTCACTAGGTTCGGATACGCAGTATTTT	CASSLFSLGSDTQYF
TRBJ2-7	.	TRBV13	.	TGTGCCAGCAGCTTAGGCAGGGGGAGGCTGGGCGTAGAGCAGTACTTC	CASSLGRGRLGVEQYF
TRBJ1-4	.	TRBV7-8	TRBD1	TGTGCCAGCAGCCCTCGGACAGGAGCAACTAATGAAAAACTGTTTTTT	CASSPRTGATNEKLFF
TRBJ1-2	.	TRBV18	TRBD1	TGTGCCAGCTCATTAACGACAGGGGAGAATGGCTACACCTTC	CASSLTTGENGYTF
TRBJ2-7	.	TRBV18	.	TGTGCCAGCTCACCAGGGCGGCGAAACTACGAGCAGTACTTC	CASSPGRRNYEQYF
TRBJ2-2	.	TRBV24-1	TRBD1	TGTGCCACCAGGACCGGGACAGGGGACACCGGGGAGCTGTTTTTT	CATRTGTGDTGELFF
TRBJ1-2	.	TRBV5-6	.	TGTGCCAGCAGCTCCGCCGGGGCTAACTATGGCTACACCTTC	CASSSAGANYGYTF
TRBJ1-2	.	TRBV3-1/TRBV3-2	.	TGTGCCAGCAGCCAAGATTTTCAGCCAGTGTTC	CASSQDFQPVF
TRBJ1-4	.	TRBV5-6	.	TGTGCCAGCAGCCGGCGGGGGTTTGAAAAACTGTTTTTT	CASSRRGFEKLFF
TRBJ2-7	.	TRBV2	TRBD1	TGTGCCAGCAGAACCGGGACAGAAGTTTACGAGCAGTACTTC	CASRTGTEVYEQYF
TRBJ2-2	.	TRBV18	TRBD2	TGTGCCAGCTCACCCCCCCAGGGACTAGCGTCGACCGGGGAGCTGTTTTTT	CASSPPQGLASTGELFF
TRBJ1-2	.	TRBV7-9	.	TGTGCCAGCAGCTTGGAGGAGGCAAACTATGGCTACACCTTC	CASSLEEANYGYTF
TRBJ2-1	.	TRBV18	TRBD2	TGTGCCAGCTCACCATTGAGCGGGAGTGGGAATGAGCAGTTCTTC	CASSPLSGSGNEQFF
TRBJ1-2	.	TRBV5-5	.	TGTGCCAGCAGCCTTCTAGAGTCCTATGGCTACACCTTC	CASSLLESYGYTF
TRBJ1-5	few	TRBV6-5	.	TGTGCCAGCAGTGACTCGTGGGGGGCTCGGCCCCAGCATTTT	CASSDSWGARPQHF
TRBJ2-7	.	TRBV27	.	TGTGCCAGCTCCTTTTCTGGTATCTACGAGCAGTACTTC	CASSFSGIYEQYF
TRBJ1-1	.	TRBV5-4	.	TGTGCCAGCAGTTCTACGGGACACTTGAACACTGAAGCTTTCTTT	CASSSTGHLNTEAFF
TRBJ1-2	.	TRBV24-1	TRBD1	TGTGCCACCAGTGACCGGGACAGGGCGGGAGGCTACACCTTC	CATSDRDRAGGYTF
TRBJ2-7	.	TRBV28	.	TGTGCCAGCAGTTTAGAGCAGTGGACACACTACGAGCAGTACTTC	CASSLEQWTHYEQYF
TRBJ2-1	few	TRBV11-1	TRBD2	TGTGCCAGCAGCTTAGGGACTAGCGTGTTGGATGAGCAGTTCTTC	CASSLGTSVLDEQFF
TRBJ2-1	.	TRBV7-8	.	TGTGCCAGCAGCTTAGCGCTAGCCGGAGGTTCTGAGCAGTTCTTC	CASSLALAGGSEQFF
TRBJ1-4	.	TRBV4-3	.	TGCGCCAGCAGCCAAGATTGGGGGGCTCCAGGTAATGAAAAACTGTTTTTT	CASSQDWGAPGNEKLFF
TRBJ2-2	.	TRBV9	.	TGTGCCAGCAGCGTAGGGGGCCGTGGGACCGGGGAGCTGTTTTTT	CASSVGGRGTGELFF
TRBJ1-5	.	TRBV4-2	.	TGTGCCAGCAGCGGGCTGGTGAATCAGCCCCAGCATTTT	CASSGLVNQPQHF
TRBJ2-7	.	TRBV5-1	.	TGCGCCAGCAGCTTGGCGGGGTTCTACGAGCAGTACTTC	CASSLAGFYEQYF
TRBJ2-5	.	TRBV6-5	.	TGTGCCACCCTTTTGCCAGGGAAGAGGACCCAGTACTTC	CATLLPGKRTQYF
TRBJ2-7	.	TRBV7-8	TRBD2	TGTGCCAGCAGCTTTTTGCGGGAGACCGAGCAGTACTTC	CASSFLRETEQYF
TRBJ1-6	few	TRBV5-4	.	TGTGCCAGCAGCTTAGGTTTTGGACAGAGCTCCTATAATTCACCCCTCCACTTT	CASSLGFGQSSYNSPLHF
TRBJ2-1	.	TRBV15	TRBD2	TGTGCCACAGGAGCGGGGGTCTCCTACAATGAGCAGTTCTTC	CATGAGVSYNEQFF
TRBJ1-2	.	TRBV25-1	TRBD1	TGTGCCAGCAGTCGTGTAGGGGGCGGCTATGGCTACACCTTC	CASSRVGGGYGYTF
TRBJ2-7	.	TRBV29-1	.	TGCAGCGCCTACGAAAATTACTACGAGCAGTACTTC	CSAYENYYEQYF
TRBJ2-7	.	TRBV6-5	.	TGTGCCAGCAGTTACGACGGGAGCATATACTACGAGCAGTACTTC	CASSYDGSIYYEQYF
TRBJ2-7	.	TRBV18	.	TGTGCCAGCTCACCGCGTTACGAGCAGTACTTC	CASSPRYEQYF
TRBJ1-2	.	TRBV10-3	TRBD1	TGTGCCACTACGACAGGGCTGAGTGGCTACACCTTC	CATTTGLSGYTF
TRBJ2-1	few	TRBV7-9	TRBD1	TGTGCCAGCAGCCCGACAGGGGGCGACTACAATGAGCAGTTCTTC	CASSPTGGDYNEQFF
TRBJ2-7	.	TRBV29-1	.	TGCAGCGTTGCCCGACCGGGACATACCTACGAGCAGTACTTC	CSVARPGHTYEQYF
TRBJ2-5	.	TRBV7-2	.	TGTGCCAGCAGCTCCCGGCGGCAGCAACAAGAGACCCAGTACTTC	CASSSRRQQQETQYF
TRBJ2-7	.	TRBV7-2	TRBD1	TGTGCCAGCAGCTGGACCGGGACAGGGGGCTACGAGCAGTACTTC	CASSWTGTGGYEQYF
TRBJ1-2	.	TRBV5-4	TRBD1	TGTGCCAGCAGCTGGGACAGGGGTTTTGGCTACACCTTC	CASSWDRGFGYTF
TRBJ1-1	.	TRBV18	.	TGTGCCAGCTCACCAGAGACGCGGACTGAAGCTTTCTTT	CASSPETRTEAFF
TRBJ1-4	.	TRBV4-3	.	TGCGCCAGCAGCCAAGGGACAGATGACTCTGAAAAACTGTTTTTT	CASSQGTDDSEKLFF
TRBJ2-7	once	TRBV6-2/TRBV6-3	.	TGTGCCAGCAGCCGCGGTCACTCCTACGAGCAGTACTTC	CASSRGHSYEQYF